The 17 T cell receptor beta chains in this list originate from one sample, sequenced in a study of blood T cell repertoires in COVID-19. Here immunoSEQ multiplex PCR was the method, and the copy in TCRdb shows in-frame clones only, minus some. The sample lists some 190,000 clones; more than 75% were seen once. The sequenced sample consisted of PBMCs or T cells enriched from blood (not recorded which). The receptor set was obtained from a man aged 35-49 years with acute COVID-19.

The rearrangement links TRBV24-1 to TRBJ1-2; D possibly corresponds to TRBD1 (5 bases). Germline loops: CDR1 KGHDR, CDR2 SFDVKD. V was pared by 7 bases and J by 3 bases, with 11 bases between. This CDR3 spans 13 amino acids. The CDR3 sequence: CATRNGGYYGYTF. CDR3 DNA sequence: TGTGCCACCAGAAACGGGGGATACTATGGCTACACCTTC.

The V and J genes are TRBV28 and TRBJ2-1, with 8 bases lining up with TRBD2. Germline V gene data show CDR1 as MDHEN and CDR2 as SYDVKM. The CDR3 covers 17 residues. V dropped 8 bases and J dropped 7; count of bases not matched to a gene: 19. The CDR3 nucleotides are TGTGCCAGCCCCCGCTCCACGGGAGGGCCGGGTTGGAATGAGCAGTTCTTC. Its protein product is CASPRSTGGPGWNEQFF. Filled out from reference TRBV28 and TRBJ2-1, the complete variable domain reads DVKVTQSSRYLVKRTGEKVFLECVQDMDHENMFWYRQDPGLGLRLIYFSYDVKMKEKGDIPEGYSVSREKKERFSLILESASTNQTSMYLCASPRSTGGPGWNEQFFGPGTRLTVL.

This clone was observed once. The chain uses TRBV29-1 and TRBJ2-3; 10 bases match TRBD2. In germline, CDR1 is SQVTM, CDR2 ANQGSEA. The trim removed 7 bases at V and 6 bases at J, leaving 10 bases unmatched. The CDR3 sequence is 14 residues long. The CDR3 DNA follows: TGCAGCGCCATAGCGGGAGGCCCCCAGGATACGCAGTATTTT. Translated: CSAIAGGPQDTQYF.

The rearrangement joins TRBV18 to TRBJ2-4, with 10 bases lining up with TRBD2. The germline V gene has CDR1 KGHSH and CDR2 LQKENI. The trim removed 3 bases at V and 8 bases at J, leaving 7 bases unmatched. The CDR3 consists of 15 residues. CDR3 region: CASSPKTSGNDIQYF. In DNA, the CDR3 is TGTGCCAGCTCACCCAAAACTAGCGGGAATGACATTCAGTACTTC.

CDR3 amino acids: CASSPRGAWNEQFF. CDR3 bases: TGTGCCAGCAGCCCTCGGGGGGCGTGGAATGAGCAGTTCTTC. The chain uses TRBV13 and TRBJ2-1, with D possibly being TRBD2 (7 bases). The CDR3 sequence is 14 residues long. V lost 5 bases, J lost 7 bases, and 15 bases lay in between. Looked up from germline, CDR1 is PRHDT and CDR2 is FYEKMQ (reference sequence).

The chain combines TRBV10-2 with TRBJ1-1, with D possibly TRBD1 on 6 matching bases. V dropped 6 bases and J dropped 5 bases, with 16 bases sitting between them. CDR1 is WSHSY, CDR2 SAAADI, per germline. The CDR3 loop spans 14 amino acids. The CDR3, as DNA: TGCGCCAGCAGGGGGGACACCGGGGATACTGAAGCTTTCTTT. Translated, it gives CASRGDTGDTEAFF.

The sample holds one count of this clone. V usage is TRBV24-1 and J usage is TRBJ1-4, with 8 positions matching TRBD1. The CDR3 extends over 16 amino acids. The V segment lost 3 bases and the J segment 6 bases; nucleotides outside the gene matches: 8. Germline loops: CDR1 KGHDR, CDR2 SFDVKD. The CDR3 nucleotides are TGTGCCACCAGTGATGGGAGGACAGGGAGTGATGAAAAACTGTTTTTT. This gives the protein CATSDGRTGSDEKLFF.

The V call is TRBV5-1, the J call TRBJ2-1; 7 bases are shared with TRBD1. Germline V gene sequence: CDR1 SGHRS, CDR2 YFSETQ. There are 14 residues in the CDR3. With 6 bases clipped from V and 4 bases from J, the junction kept 7 bases outside the gene matches. CDR3 nucleotides: TGCGCCAGCAACTCGGACAGGAAGTACAATGAGCAGTTCTTC. This encodes CASNSDRKYNEQFF.

The chain has TRBV7-9 and TRBJ2-7; 11 bases fit TRBD2. CDR1 and CDR2 from the germline V gene are SEHNR and FQNEAQ (reference sequence). There are 16 residues in the CDR3. V was pared by 4 bases and J by 3 bases, with 8 bases of the junction left unmatched. CDR3: CASSSTSGRVYYEQYF. CDR3 coding DNA: TGTGCCAGCAGCTCCACTAGCGGGAGAGTTTACTACGAGCAGTACTTC.

The CDR3 DNA is TGTGCCAGCAGCTTAGAGCGGGAGTACAATGAGCAGTTCTTC. Amino acid sequence: CASSLEREYNEQFF. The chain combines TRBV7-6 with TRBJ2-1; TRBD2 agrees at 8 bases. Germline V gene lookup returns CDR1 SGHVS and CDR2 FNYEAQ. V trimming: 1 base; J trimming: 4 bases; junction bases outside the gene matches: 0. The CDR3 runs 14 residues.

The V call is TRBV12-3 or TRBV12-4, the J call TRBJ2-1; weak D call: TRBD2 (5 bases). V was shortened by 3 bases and J by 9 bases, with 9 bases between the two germline ends. There are 12 residues in the CDR3. The CDR3 region has the DNA TGTGCCAGCAGTTTTGGTCGGGGTGAGCAGTTCTTC. Translating it yields CASSFGRGEQFF.

The genes are TRBV30 and TRBJ2-3, with TRBD2 matching over 7 bases. Germline-derived CDR1 and CDR2 are GTSNPN and SVGIG (reference sequence). The CDR3 consists of 18 residues. After removal of 3 bases from V and 4 bases from J, the junction contained 19 bases not matched to a gene. Here the CDR3 reads CAWSPPWGLPYEADTQYF. The CDR3 DNA reads as TGTGCCTGGAGCCCTCCCTGGGGACTACCTTATGAGGCAGATACGCAGTATTTT.

J is TRBJ2-7 and V is TRBV30; 10 nucleotides match TRBD2. The CDR3 contains 15 residues. The junction had 7 bases not matched to a gene; V was cut back by 2 bases and J by 3 bases. Per germline, CDR1 GTSNPN and CDR2 SVGIG (reference sequence). CDR3 nucleotides: TGTGCCTGGAGTCCAAGAAGACTAGCGGGCTACGAGCAGTACTTC. It is translated as CAWSPRRLAGYEQYF.

This chain joins TRBV11-2 and TRBJ2-2, with 12 bases matching TRBD2. After removal of 0 bases from V and 5 bases from J, the junction contained 10 bases not matched to a gene. CDR1 and CDR2 (germline): SGHAT, FQNNGV. This CDR3 spans 19 amino acids. CDR3 sequence (DNA): TGTGCCAGCAGCTTAGATGTCAGACTAGCGGGAGATCGGACCGGGGAGCTGTTTTTT. This codes for CASSLDVRLAGDRTGELFF.

In regard to this clone: An end of the junction differs from the germline gene, which may be a read error. The rearrangement links TRBV27 to TRBJ2-5; 13 positions match TRBD2. The CDR3 totals 13 residues. Germline V gene lookup returns CDR1 MNHEY and CDR2 SMNVEV (reference sequence). CDR3 in DNA: TGTGCCAGCAGTTTCCGGACTAGCGGGAGTAATCACTTC. Translating gives CASSFRTSGSNHF.

The V gene is TRBV9, the J gene TRBJ2-1; 11 bases fit TRBD2. The CDR3 contains 16 residues. J gave up 6 bases and V 0 bases, and 5 bases lay outside the gene matches. The germline V gene has CDR1 SGDLS and CDR2 YYNGEE. CDR3 protein: CASSVEGTSGTNEQFF. In DNA, the CDR3 is TGTGCCAGCAGCGTAGAAGGGACTAGCGGCACCAATGAGCAGTTCTTC. Together with reference TRBV9 and TRBJ2-1, the CDR3 gives the full variable domain: DSGVTQTPKHLITATGQRVTLRCSPRSGDLSVYWYQQSLDQGLQFLIQYYNGEERAKGNILERFSAQQFPDLHSELNLSSLELGDSALYFCASSVEGTSGTNEQFFGPGTRLTVL.

The chain carries TRBV18 and TRBJ1-5; 7 positions agree with TRBD1. Per germline, CDR1 KGHSH and CDR2 LQKENI. The CDR3 is made up of 13 amino acids. J gave up 5 bases and V 5 bases, and 3 bases lay outside the gene matches. As DNA, the CDR3 is TGTGCCAGCTCAACCGACAGGGATCAGCCCCAGCATTTT. Its protein is CASSTDRDQPQHF.